This T cell receptor (beta chain) was profiled in a study of control samples from healthy donors and cancer patients. V dropped 4 bases and J dropped 4 bases, with 8 bases sitting between them. Germline V CDR1 and CDR2: SGHTA, FQGNSA. This CDR3 has 13 amino acids. TCRdb's table, derived via immunoSEQ multiplex PCR, lists solely in-frame clones and lacks some. The sample totals under 200,000 clones. Sequencing was carried out using blood. The J gene is TRBJ2-1, the V gene TRBV7-2; D is uncertain. The source is a woman under 40 in good health. CDR3 protein: CASSSTLYNEQFF. The CDR3 DNA reads as TGTGCCAGCAGCTCGACACTTTACAATGAGCAGTTCTTC.